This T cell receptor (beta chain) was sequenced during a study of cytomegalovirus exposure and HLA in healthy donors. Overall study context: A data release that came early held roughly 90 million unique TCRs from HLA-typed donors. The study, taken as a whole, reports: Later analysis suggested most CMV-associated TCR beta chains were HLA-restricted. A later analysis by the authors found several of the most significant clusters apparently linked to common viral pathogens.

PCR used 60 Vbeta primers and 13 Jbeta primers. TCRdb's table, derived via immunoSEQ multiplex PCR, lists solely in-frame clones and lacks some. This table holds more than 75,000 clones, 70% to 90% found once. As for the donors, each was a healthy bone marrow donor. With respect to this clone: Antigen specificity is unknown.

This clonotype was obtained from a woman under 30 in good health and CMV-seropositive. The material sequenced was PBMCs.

CDR3 nucleotides: TGTGCCAGCACCGAAAGCGAGTGGGACAGGGGTAGGATGTACGAGCAGTACTTC. This encodes CASTESEWDRGRMYEQYF. This chain links TRBV28 with TRBJ2-7; 10 positions agree with TRBD1. Germline assignment: CDR1 MDHEN and CDR2 SYDVKM. The CDR3 is 18 residues long. Trimming took 7 bases from V and 4 from J; bases not matched to a gene: 19.